The source of this T cell receptor beta chain is a study of CD8 T cells in ankylosing spondylitis. Study outcomes and limitations: Ankylosing spondylitis blood appeared to carry a characteristic TCR beta motif of several highly homologous variants.

TCR beta libraries were made by quantitative 5'-RACE with molecular barcodes. TCRdb itself ran the 5' RACE reads through MiXCR, one entry per CDR3 protein. The profile shows hundreds of thousands of distinct CDR3 sequences, roughly a quarter of them singletons. About this clonotype itself: The antigen remains undetermined.

The receptor's source is a male donor with ankylosing spondylitis. Sequencing was carried out using blood, either unsorted or a sorted T cell fraction (not recorded which).

The CDR3 nucleotides are TGTGCCCAAGAATCGGCAATGAACACTGAAGCTTTCTTT. Amino acid sequence: CAQESAMNTEAFF. The rearrangement links TRBV30 to TRBJ1-1; D not certain. CDR1 GTSNPN and CDR2 SVGIG come from the germline V gene (reference sequence). This CDR3 has 13 amino acids. The ends were cut back, 8 bases at V and 0 bases at J, with 13 bases in the middle.